This T cell receptor (beta chain) was documented in a study of CD8+CD57+ T cells in acquired aplastic anemia (dated by TCRdb to between 2018 and 2020). Turning to the overall study: DNA extracted from sorted CD4+ and CD8+ cells had a mean of around 3 ug, with a range of roughly 0.17 to 27.4 ug. CD8+CD57+ expansion was defined as frequency above the mean frequency observed in healthy subjects. The paper's findings and limits, for the study overall: Although roughly 30 CD8+ CDR3 sequences were shared by patients and controls, these sequences appeared highly expressed in patients and within the immunodominant clones of patients. CD8+ Simpson's diversity did not differ significantly between patients and healthy controls (P=0.060).

As concerns this clonotype: It has no known antigen specificity. Base qualities are not at hand, and no much larger clone is one base apart.

The CDR3, from cysteine to phenylalanine, totals 16 residues. The kept DNA is CDR3 alone, 48 bases in frame from the first base. V gives up 1 base and J gives up 4 bases, and the segment between their germline ends measures 16 bases. Looking up the germline V gene (reference sequence) yields CDR1 SEHNR and CDR2 FQNEAQ. Genomic DNA was used as template for profiling of TCR beta VDJ combinations and CDR3 sequences. An Illumina HiSeq 2000 was used for TCR repertoire sequencing. The original pipeline was this. TRBV/TRBJ rearrangement plots, CDR3 size and DJ length profiles, and Simpson's diversity index were used to evaluate the repertoires. The most abundant DNA sequence in the deep sequencing data was taken as the immunodominant clone. CDR3 amino acid sequences were checked for sharing between subjects and were compared against published repertoires and the VDJdb database. TCRdb redid the processing of the public reads, applying fastp at Q25 and MiXCR, and retained in-frame beta chains. A single entry per CDR3 protein holds the most common genes and DNA from its merged rows. TCRdb's processing, not the authors' own work, is the source of the V and J calls. Counted in this sample were roughly 180,000 distinct CDR3 sequences; less than 50% of them appeared once. Under 15% of the sample rests with the top ten.

Patients chosen for sequencing had shown expansion of CD8+CD57+ cells by flow cytometry. Every patient had a diagnosis of severe acquired aplastic anemia based on International Study of Aplastic Anemia and Agranulocytosis and Camitta criteria. At the time blood was sampled, none of the patients had received any therapy. The study deep-sequenced TCR repertoires of sorted CD4+ and CD8+ blood T cells from severe aplastic anemia patients and healthy subjects. In the USA, patient enrollment took place under clinicaltrials.gov protocols 00001620, 01623167, 00001397, 00071045, 00081523 and 00961064. Ficoll-Paque density gradient centrifugation was used to isolate peripheral blood mononuclear cells. Before DNA extraction, CD4+ and CD8+ T cells were sorted with FACS or magnetic beads.

Input material: sorted CD4+, CD8+, or CD8+CD57+ T cells (not recorded which) from PBMCs. The receptor was isolated from a human donor with aplastic anemia. The chain was built from TRBV7-9 and TRBJ2-5; the D region possibly corresponds to TRBD2 (6 bases align). The DNA reads TGTGCCAGCAGCTTAGTAGGGGACGACGGGAGAGAGACCCAGTACTTC. This gives the protein CASSLVGDDGRETQYF.